The entry below gives a single T cell receptor (beta chain) sequence along with its context. Profiling relied on immunoSEQ multiplex PCR, and the TCRdb table lists in-frame clones only, not all of them. This repertoire shows about 280,000 clones, roughly 85% found once; its top ten account for 5% to 6.5%. The sample originates from a study of blood T cell repertoires in COVID-19. Study-level background: PBMCs, B-cell-depleted T cells, or T cells were the source of the cDNA or gDNA that made up the material.

This CDR3 has 18 residues. Germline V gene data show CDR1 as MDHEN and CDR2 as SYDVKM. Trimming took 5 bases from V and 4 from J; bases not matched to a gene: 19. The chain carries TRBV28 and TRBJ1-2, with TRBD1 matching over 7 bases. The receptor's source is a man between 50 and 59 years old with active or convalescent COVID-19. Specimen: peripheral blood. The CDR3 here is CASSAGGQILSPPYGYTF. CDR3 sequence (DNA): TGTGCCAGCAGTGCAGGGGGACAGATCCTTTCTCCCCCCTATGGCTACACCTTC.